The 9 T cell receptor beta chains below all came from one sample that was sequenced in a study of blood T cell repertoires in COVID-19 (dated by TCRdb to the early 2020s). Receptor libraries were prepared by the immunoSEQ multiplex PCR assay. TCRdb holds this immuneACCESS table with in-frame rearrangements only. Some clones are missing; in checked studies, unresolved V genes explain under half, and the rest has no known cause. For this sample there are approximately 300,000 clones; around 90% appear just once. Around 4.3% of the sample rests with the top ten. What was sequenced was PBMCs or T cells enriched from blood (not recorded which). These receptors were collected from a woman aged 18-29 years with acute COVID-19.

This clone is a singleton in its sample. The chain couples TRBV27 to TRBJ2-1; a weak D match, TRBD2 (7 bases). Deletions cut 6 bases from V and 9 bases from J, with 30 bases between. The CDR3 covers 18 residues. Germline lookup yields CDR1 MNHEY and CDR2 SMNVEV (reference sequence). The CDR3 nucleotides read TGTGCCAGCAGGCCCACCGCCGTCTTTAGGGGGGAGGGAGGTGAGCAGTTCTTC. Translation: CASRPTAVFRGEGGEQFF.

This clone was observed a single time. The rearrangement uses TRBV5-1 and TRBJ2-5; 13 nucleotides match TRBD2. CDR1 is SGHRS, CDR2 YFSETQ, per germline. CDR3 length: 15 amino acids. Trimming at V came to 4 bases and at J to 3 bases, leaving 3 bases not matched to a gene. CDR3 in amino acids: CASSTGLAGEETQYF. CDR3 sequence (DNA): TGCGCCAGCAGCACCGGACTAGCGGGAGAAGAGACCCAGTACTTC.

V gene TRBV5-8 combines with J gene TRBJ2-3; D call uncertain. The length of the CDR3 is 13 residues. V lost 3 bases, J lost 2 bases, and 7 bases lay in between. The germline gives CDR1 SGHTS, CDR2 YDEGEE. The CDR3 DNA is TGTGCCAGCAGCTCTACCGACACAGATACGCAGTATTTT. Translated, it gives CASSSTDTDTQYF. Complete variable domain (other parts from reference TRBV5-8 and TRBJ2-3): EAGVTQSPTHLIKTRGQQATLRCSPISGHTSVYWYQQALGLGLQFLLWYDEGEERNRGNFPPRFSGRQFPNYSSELNVNALELEDSALYLCASSSTDTDTQYFGPGTRLTVL.

J is TRBJ1-6 and V is TRBV5-1, with D hard to call. Germline V CDR1 and CDR2: SGHRS, YFSETQ. The length of the CDR3 is 16 residues. V lost 4 bases, J lost 7 bases, and 18 bases lay in between. As DNA, the CDR3 is TGCGCCAGCAGCCCCTCTCCCGGAGGATTGAATTCACCCCTCCACTTT. The encoded protein is CASSPSPGGLNSPLHF.

The sample holds a few counts of this clone. This chain uses TRBV19 with TRBJ1-1; D is perhaps TRBD1 (6 bases). The germline gives CDR1 LNHDA, CDR2 SQIVND (reference sequence). The CDR3 contains 18 residues. The V gene lost 1 base and the J gene lost 0 bases, with 18 bases spanning the gap. CDR3 nucleotide sequence: TGTGCCAGTAGTATAGTCCGGGACAACCGACCGTTGAACACTGAAGCTTTCTTT. Translating gives CASSIVRDNRPLNTEAFF. Complete variable domain (other parts from reference TRBV19 and TRBJ1-1): DGGITQSPKYLFRKEGQNVTLSCEQNLNHDAMYWYRQDPGQGLRLIYYSQIVNDFQKGDIAEGYSVSREKKESFPLTVTSAQKNPTAFYLCASSIVRDNRPLNTEAFFGQGTRLTVV.

The J gene is TRBJ2-7, the V gene TRBV7-9; TRBD1 matches at 7 bases. This CDR3 spans 14 amino acids. Germline lookup yields CDR1 SEHNR and CDR2 FQNEAQ (reference sequence). V shed 7 bases and J 3 bases; nucleotides not matched to a gene: 9. CDR3 coding DNA: TGTGCCAGCACCTGGGACAGCACGTACTACGAGCAGTACTTC. Protein product: CASTWDSTYYEQYF.

The gene calls are TRBV28 and TRBJ1-3, with D unclear. CDR1 and CDR2 from the germline V gene are MDHEN and SYDVKM. V was clipped by 6 bases and J by 2 bases, with 11 bases between them. The CDR3 runs 14 residues. In nucleotides, the CDR3 is TGTGCCAGCAGGGGAGGATCTCCTGGAAACACCATATATTTT. Protein sequence: CASRGGSPGNTIYF.

This rearrangement joins TRBV7-8 to TRBJ1-5, with D possibly TRBD1 on 6 matching bases. The CDR3 runs to 16 residues. The germline gives CDR1 SGHVS, CDR2 FQNEAQ. V lost 0 bases, J lost 1 base, and 10 bases lay in between. The CDR3 sequence is CASSLARGLSNQPQHF. As DNA, the CDR3 is TGTGCCAGCAGCTTAGCGCGGGGGCTGAGCAATCAGCCCCAGCATTTT.

The chain employs TRBV30 and TRBJ1-2, with D possibly being TRBD1 (6 bases). This CDR3 is 13 amino acids long. Germline CDR1 GTSNPN, CDR2 SVGIG (reference sequence). The germline V and J ends were trimmed by 3 bases and 7 bases, with 15 bases remaining between them. The CDR3 DNA reads as TGTGCCTGGAGCAGGGGCCTTCTCGGTGGCTACACCTTC. Protein product: CAWSRGLLGGYTF.